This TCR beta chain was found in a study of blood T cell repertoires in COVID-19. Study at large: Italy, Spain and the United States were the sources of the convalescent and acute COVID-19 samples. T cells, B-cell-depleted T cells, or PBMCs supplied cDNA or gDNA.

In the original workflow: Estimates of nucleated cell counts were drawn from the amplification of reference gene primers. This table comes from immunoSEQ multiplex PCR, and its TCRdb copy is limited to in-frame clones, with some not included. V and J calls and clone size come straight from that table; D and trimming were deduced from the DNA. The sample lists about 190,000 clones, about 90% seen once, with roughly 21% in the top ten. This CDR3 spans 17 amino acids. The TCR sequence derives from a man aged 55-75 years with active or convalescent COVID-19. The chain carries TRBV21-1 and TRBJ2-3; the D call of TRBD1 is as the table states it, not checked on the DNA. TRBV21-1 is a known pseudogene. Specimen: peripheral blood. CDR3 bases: TGTGCCAGCAGCAAAGAGGGCAGGGGTCTATCCACAGATACGCAGTATTTT. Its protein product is CASSKEGRGLSTDTQYF.